Below are 28 T cell receptor beta chains sequenced from a single sample in a study of cytomegalovirus exposure and HLA in healthy donors. Libraries were prepared by immunoSEQ multiplex PCR; TCRdb keeps only in-frame clonotypes and omits some of them. The data show around 190,000 clones, 86% seen once. The material sequenced was PBMCs. These receptors were taken from a man aged 30-40 years in good health and CMV-seropositive.

The rearrangement joins TRBV10-3 to TRBJ2-3, with D possibly TRBD1 on 5 matching bases. Looked up from germline, CDR1 is ENHRY and CDR2 is SYGVKD. The CDR3 spans 14 residues. The V end lost 3 bases, the J end lost 2 bases, and 9 bases lay between the germline ends. CDR3 in DNA: TGTGCCATCAGTGAAGACAGTTCCACAGATACGCAGTATTTT. Translated: CAISEDSSTDTQYF.

V is TRBV29-1 and J is TRBJ1-1, with D perhaps matching TRBD1 (5 bases). Trimming pared 7 bases from V and 5 bases from J, leaving 11 bases between. This CDR3 comprises 11 residues. CDR1 and CDR2 from the germline V gene are SQVTM and ANQGSEA. The DNA of the CDR3 is TGCAGCGCCCCAAGGGGAACTGAAGCTTTCTTT. It encodes CSAPRGTEAFF.

The chain has TRBV5-4 and TRBJ2-7, with D uncertain. The CDR3 spans 15 residues. Germline V gene data show CDR1 as SGHNT and CDR2 as YYREEE (reference sequence). Trimming pared 6 bases from V and 1 base from J, leaving 17 bases between. The CDR3 here is CASNQATDSSYEQYF. The CDR3 DNA reads as TGTGCCAGCAACCAGGCAACGGATAGTTCCTACGAGCAGTACTTC.

This clone was found a few times. J is TRBJ1-5 and V is TRBV28; D call uncertain. V lost 7 bases, J lost 3 bases, and 16 bases lay in between. The CDR3 contains 15 residues. Germline V lookup: CDR1 MDHEN, CDR2 SYDVKM. This CDR3 is CASTPPGIDNQPQHF. The CDR3 bases are TGTGCCAGCACCCCCCCAGGCATAGACAATCAGCCCCAGCATTTT.

In its sample, this clone was seen a few times. This chain uses TRBV29-1 with TRBJ2-7, with D unclear. Trimming left V 1 base short and J 7 bases short, with 14 bases between. The germline V gene has CDR1 SQVTM and CDR2 ANQGSEA. CDR3 length equals 13 residues. The CDR3 sequence is CSVEVDQAREQYF. The CDR3 DNA follows: TGCAGCGTTGAAGTCGACCAAGCTCGGGAGCAGTACTTC.

As to this clone: Relative to the germline gene, one junction end is altered; a read error may explain this. The V gene is TRBV28, the J gene TRBJ1-3; possible D gene TRBD1, 5 bases. The V gene's germline CDR1 is MDHEN and CDR2 SYDVKM. The CDR3 consists of 14 residues. The CDR3 coding sequence is TGTGCCAGCACTTCGGCGGGGACTGGAAACATCATATATTTT. This sequence encodes CASTSAGTGNIIYF. Based on the CDR3 plus reference TRBV28 and TRBJ1-3, the full variable domain is DVKVTQSSRYLVKRTGEKVFLECVQDMDHENMFWYRQDPGLGLRLIYFSYDVKMKEKGDIPEGYSVSREKKERFSLILESASTNQTSMYLCASTSAGTGNIIYFGEGSWLTVV.

Note on this clone: Other nucleotide sequences from this sample produce the same CDR3. CDR3 sequence reads: CASSSQGLDYGYTF. DNA of the CDR3: TGTGCCAGCAGTTCACAGGGTTTGGACTATGGCTACACCTTC. The rearrangement uses TRBV28 and TRBJ1-2, with D maybe TRBD1 (6 bases). The CDR3 runs 14 residues. Trimming left V 4 bases short and J 3 bases short, with 12 bases between. The germline V gene encodes CDR1 MDHEN and CDR2 SYDVKM.

CDR3 sequence reads: CASSLVGSEAQYF. DNA for the CDR3: TGCGCCAGCAGCTTGGTAGGGTCTGAGGCCCAGTACTTC. This chain joins TRBV5-1 and TRBJ2-5; no clear D gene. This CDR3 has 13 amino acids. CDR1 and CDR2 (germline): SGHRS, YFSETQ. The V gene lost 0 bases and the J gene lost 9 bases, with 12 bases spanning the gap.

This clone has just one count. The chain combines TRBV7-3 with TRBJ1-2; 9 bases agree with TRBD1. Germline V gives CDR1 SGHTA, CDR2 FQGTGA. J lost 0 bases, V lost 4 bases, and 9 bases had no gene match. The CDR3 has 17 residues. Here the CDR3 reads CASSSPGQGSSNYGYTF. The CDR3 region has the DNA TGTGCCAGCAGCTCACCGGGACAGGGAAGCTCTAACTATGGCTACACCTTC. The full variable domain, completed using reference TRBV7-3 and TRBJ1-2, is GAGVSQTPSNKVTEKGKYVELRCDPISGHTALYWYRQSLGQGPEFLIYFQGTGAADDSGLPNDRFFAVRPEGSVSTLKIQRTERGDSAVYLCASSSPGQGSSNYGYTFGSGTRLTVV.

This rearrangement joins TRBV30 to TRBJ2-7; 8 nucleotides match TRBD1. CDR1 and CDR2 (germline): GTSNPN, SVGIG (reference sequence). The CDR3 spans 14 residues. Trimming removed 7 bases from V and 4 bases from J; junction bases left unmatched: 12. The CDR3, as DNA: TGTGCCTCTTCGTCGGGACAGGTCCTTTACGAGCAGTACTTC. The encoded protein is CASSSGQVLYEQYF.

The CDR3 spells CASNQGTSNSPLHF. The DNA of the CDR3 is TGTGCCAGTAATCAGGGGACATCCAATTCACCCCTCCACTTT. The rearrangement links TRBV19 to TRBJ1-6; D may be TRBD1 (6 bases). Germline CDR1 LNHDA, CDR2 SQIVND (reference sequence). Trimming cost V 7 bases and J 7 bases, with 14 bases left between them. The length of the CDR3 is 14 residues. Filled out from reference TRBV19 and TRBJ1-6, the complete variable domain reads DGGITQSPKYLFRKEGQNVTLSCEQNLNHDAMYWYRQDPGQGLRLIYYSQIVNDFQKGDIAEGYSVSREKKESFPLTVTSAQKNPTAFYLCASNQGTSNSPLHFGNGTRLTVT.

This chain uses TRBV6-6 with TRBJ2-1, with 9 bases identical to TRBD2. The CDR3 loop spans 14 amino acids. CDR1 is MNHNY, CDR2 SVGAGI, per germline (reference sequence). Losses at the gene ends were 2 bases for V and 6 bases for J; bases not matched to a gene: 2. CDR3 in amino acids: CASSYGGGANEQFF. CDR3 bases: TGTGCCAGCAGTTACGGCGGGGGGGCCAATGAGCAGTTCTTC.

The rearrangement joins TRBV27 to TRBJ2-7; D is undetermined. The CDR3 extends over 13 amino acids. Trimming removed 2 bases at V and 2 bases at J, with 7 bases between. Germline values: CDR1 MNHEY, CDR2 SMNVEV (reference sequence). The CDR3 here is CASSLAETYEQYF. The CDR3 DNA sequence: TGTGCCAGCAGTTTAGCAGAAACCTACGAGCAGTACTTC.

This chain links TRBV2 with TRBJ1-5, with D hard to call. Germline CDR1 SNHLY, CDR2 FYNNEI. With 6 bases removed from V and 11 bases from J, the gap between germline ends came to 17 bases. The CDR3 runs to 13 residues. Here the CDR3 reads CASSKRLQSAQHF. The CDR3 bases are TGTGCCAGCAGCAAACGGCTGCAATCAGCCCAGCATTTT.

V is TRBV4-1 and J is TRBJ2-6, with TRBD1 as a possible D gene (5 bases). Trimming cost V 0 bases and J 0 bases, with 9 bases left between them. This CDR3 spans 17 amino acids. Germline V gene lookup returns CDR1 MGHRA and CDR2 YSYEKL. This CDR3 is CASSQDGGASGANVLTF. CDR3 DNA sequence: TGCGCCAGCAGCCAAGATGGTGGGGCCTCTGGGGCCAACGTCCTGACTTTC.

V usage is TRBV30 and J usage is TRBJ1-6; 8 positions match TRBD1. V trimming: 2 bases; J trimming: 7 bases; junction bases outside the gene matches: 7. This CDR3 contains 15 residues. Germline CDR1 and CDR2: GTSNPN and SVGIG (reference sequence). CDR3 nucleotide sequence: TGTGCCTGGAGTCAGGGAGGACAGGGAAATTCACCCCTCCACTTT. As protein: CAWSQGGQGNSPLHF.

V gene TRBV2 combines with J gene TRBJ1-4; D possibly corresponds to TRBD1 (5 bases). Germline CDR1 and CDR2: SNHLY and FYNNEI. With 4 bases removed from V and 0 bases from J, the gap between germline ends came to 9 bases. CDR3 size: 15 residues. CDR3 residues: CASSGDFATNEKLFF. CDR3 sequence (DNA): TGTGCCAGCAGTGGGGACTTTGCAACTAATGAAAAACTGTTTTTT.

Remarks on this clone: The junction shows a germline mismatch at one end, possibly a read error. The chain combines TRBV7-7 with TRBJ2-5, with D perhaps matching TRBD1 or TRBD2 (5 bases each). The CDR3 contains 14 residues. Germline V CDR1 and CDR2: SSHAT, FNYEAQ (reference sequence). In DNA form, the CDR3 reads TGTGCTAGCAGCTTACGGGGACGTCAAGAGACCCAGTACTTC. This sequence encodes CASSLRGRQETQYF.

This chain uses TRBV19 with TRBJ1-1; no reliable D call. The V gene's germline CDR1 is LNHDA and CDR2 SQIVND (reference sequence). V lost 10 bases, J lost 6 bases, and 27 bases lay in between. The CDR3 runs 16 residues. The CDR3 bases are TGTGCCATCCCTGGCGGGAAAAGGTCGGAGATGCCTGAAGCTTTCTTT. This translates into CAIPGGKRSEMPEAFF.

CDR3 DNA sequence: TGCGCCAGCAGCTTGGAAGGGGGGCCTACAGATACGCAGTATTTT. Its translation is CASSLEGGPTDTQYF. The rearrangement joins TRBV5-1 to TRBJ2-3, with D perhaps given as TRBD1 or TRBD2 (6 bases each). Trimming left V 0 bases short and J 3 bases short, with 11 bases between. This CDR3 is built from 15 residues. Germline V gives CDR1 SGHRS, CDR2 YFSETQ.

The chain combines TRBV19 with TRBJ2-7, with a possible D match to TRBD2 (6 bases). CDR3 size: 15 residues. The V gene lost 1 base and the J gene lost 0 bases, with 10 bases spanning the gap. Germline V gene data show CDR1 as LNHDA and CDR2 as SQIVND (reference sequence). CDR3 residues: CASSIGEARSYEQYF. CDR3 in DNA: TGTGCCAGTAGTATAGGGGAGGCCCGCTCCTACGAGCAGTACTTC.

The rearrangement links TRBV13 to TRBJ1-1; D unresolved. CDR3 length: 12 amino acids. CDR1 PRHDT and CDR2 FYEKMQ come from the germline V gene (reference sequence). Trimming shortened V by 3 bases and J by 0 bases, and 2 bases separated the two germline ends. In nucleotides, the CDR3 is TGTGCCAGCAGCTTCATGAACACTGAAGCTTTCTTT. Its translation: CASSFMNTEAFF.

This clone was seen ten or more times. J is TRBJ2-1 and V is TRBV4-1; 8 nucleotides agree with TRBD2. With V trimmed by 4 bases and J by 7 bases, 9 bases remained unmatched. Per germline, CDR1 MGHRA and CDR2 YSYEKL. The CDR3 totals 15 residues. Here the CDR3 DNA reads TGCGCCAGCAGCCCTCGGGAGGGGGGGGCAAATGAGCAGTTCTTC. Its translation is CASSPREGGANEQFF.

This chain connects TRBV9 to TRBJ2-5, with D tentatively TRBD1 (6 bases). V lost 4 bases and J lost 1, with 14 bases in between. Germline V gene lookup returns CDR1 SGDLS and CDR2 YYNGEE. This CDR3 is 15 amino acids long. CDR3 sequence reads: CASSPFVGGQETQYF. DNA of the CDR3: TGTGCCAGCAGCCCCTTTGTAGGGGGCCAAGAGACCCAGTACTTC.

This clone was observed a single time. The chain carries TRBV7-6 and TRBJ2-7, with 7 bases matching TRBD2. The J segment lost 4 bases and the V segment lost 2 bases, leaving 2 bases of the junction unmatched. CDR3 size: 13 residues. CDR1 is SGHVS and CDR2 is FNYEAQ in the germline V gene. The CDR3 DNA is TGTGCCAGCAGCTTATCAGCGGGATACGAGCAGTACTTC. Translation gives CASSLSAGYEQYF.

The chain recombines TRBV5-1 with TRBJ1-1; D gene ambiguous. The CDR3 is 17 residues long. CDR1 is SGHRS and CDR2 is YFSETQ in the germline V gene. Trimming stripped 0 bases from V and 0 bases from J, with 15 bases between. In DNA, the CDR3 is TGCGCCAGCAGCTTGGGAGGTGTAGGCCTAATGAACACTGAAGCTTTCTTT. This gives the protein CASSLGGVGLMNTEAFF.

The chain is built from TRBV7-2 and TRBJ2-1, with D perhaps being TRBD1 or TRBD2 (5 bases each). Germline assignment: CDR1 SGHTA and CDR2 FQGNSA. V was cut by 1 base and J by 6 bases, with 13 bases left in between. This CDR3 comprises 15 residues. The CDR3 nucleotides read TGTGCCAGCAGCTTAGACGGGACGGGCGGCAATGAGCAGTTCTTC. It encodes CASSLDGTGGNEQFF.

The V gene is TRBV5-1, the J gene TRBJ2-1; 11 nucleotides agree with TRBD2. The trim removed 8 bases at V and 0 bases at J, leaving 1 base unmatched. The germline V gene has CDR1 SGHRS and CDR2 YFSETQ. This CDR3 comprises 14 residues. Written as DNA, the CDR3 is TGCGCCAGTGGGACTAGCGGCTCCTACAATGAGCAGTTCTTC. Its protein is CASGTSGSYNEQFF.